Below, 5 T cell receptor beta chains from the same sample are listed, as sequenced in a study of shared clonotypes between healthy human individuals. CD45RO-negative, CCR7-positively selected cells formed the naive CD8 fraction, excluding terminally differentiated effector memory CD45RA+ cells. Assay: immunoSEQ multiplex PCR; the TCRdb copy retains only in-frame clones and omits some. The table lists millions of clones, approximately 94% of them singletons, with roughly 1.7% in the top ten. The sequenced sample consisted of naive CD8+ T cells from PBMCs. These receptors all come from a man aged 18-30 years in good health. Some clones in this sample may be carry-over from other donors' samples.

V gene TRBV7-3 combines with J gene TRBJ2-2; D is perhaps TRBD1 or TRBD2 (5 bases each). The CDR3 extends over 20 amino acids. CDR1 is SGHTA, CDR2 FQGTGA, per germline. Deletions cut 0 bases from V and 3 bases from J, with 23 bases between. The chain's CDR3 is CASSLTLRTGHLRDTGELFF. The CDR3 bases are TGTGCCAGCAGCTTAACTCTAAGGACGGGGCATTTGAGGGACACCGGGGAGCTGTTTTTT.

This clone was counted once. The chain has TRBV2 and TRBJ2-7, with 9 positions matching TRBD1. Trimming cost V 2 bases and J 4 bases; bases outside gene matches: 9. In germline, CDR1 is SNHLY, CDR2 FYNNEI. This CDR3 contains 16 residues. Here the CDR3 DNA reads TGTGCCAGCAGTGAATCTGGGACAGGGCACCTTTACGAGCAGTACTTC. Amino acid sequence: CASSESGTGHLYEQYF.

The rearrangement joins TRBV9 to TRBJ1-4; D is ambiguous. This CDR3 spans 14 amino acids. The V end lost 0 bases, the J end lost 8 bases, and 11 bases lay between the germline ends. Germline V CDR1 and CDR2: SGDLS, YYNGEE. The CDR3 DNA follows: TGTGCCAGCAGCGTAGAGGCCCGTGGGGAAAAACTGTTTTTT. Translating it yields CASSVEARGEKLFF.

This chain uses TRBV7-9 with TRBJ2-7; D is possibly TRBD1 or TRBD2 (5 bases each). This CDR3 has 14 residues. Germline CDR1 SEHNR, CDR2 FQNEAQ (reference sequence). Trimming pared 5 bases from V and 7 bases from J, leaving 18 bases between. CDR3 sequence (DNA): TGTGCCAGCAGCCCCAGGGACGCGATTTGGGAGCAGTACTTC. Translating gives CASSPRDAIWEQYF. Using reference TRBV7-9 and TRBJ2-7 for the parts outside the CDR3, the full variable domain is DTGVSQNPRHKITKRGQNVTFRCDPISEHNRLYWYRQTLGQGPEFLTYFQNEAQLEKSRLLSDRFSAERPKGSFSTLEIQRTEQGDSAMYLCASSPRDAIWEQYFGPGTRLTVT.

In its sample, this clone was seen a few times. The chain couples TRBV9 to TRBJ1-5; no definite D call. The CDR3 runs 14 residues. Per germline, CDR1 SGDLS and CDR2 YYNGEE. Trimming pared 0 bases from V and 5 bases from J, leaving 9 bases between. The CDR3 DNA sequence: TGTGCCAGCAGCGTAGGGATGGCTTATCAGCCCCAGCATTTT. The encoded protein is CASSVGMAYQPQHF.